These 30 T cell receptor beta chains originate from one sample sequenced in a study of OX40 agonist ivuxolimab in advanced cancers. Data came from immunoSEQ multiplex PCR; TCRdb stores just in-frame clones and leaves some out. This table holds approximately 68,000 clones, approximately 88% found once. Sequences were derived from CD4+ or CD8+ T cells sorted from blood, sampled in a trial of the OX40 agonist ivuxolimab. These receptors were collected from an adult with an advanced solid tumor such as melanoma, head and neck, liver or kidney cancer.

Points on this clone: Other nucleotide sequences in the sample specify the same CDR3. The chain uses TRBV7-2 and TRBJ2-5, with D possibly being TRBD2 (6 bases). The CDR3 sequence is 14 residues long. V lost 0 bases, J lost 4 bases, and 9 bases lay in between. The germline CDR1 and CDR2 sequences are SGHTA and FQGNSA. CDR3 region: CASSLAGRGETQYF. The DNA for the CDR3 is TGTGCCAGCAGCTTAGCGGGGCGGGGAGAGACCCAGTACTTC. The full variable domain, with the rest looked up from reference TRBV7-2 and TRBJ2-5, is GAGVSQSPSNKVTEKGKDVELRCDPISGHTALYWYRQSLGQGLEFLIYFQGNSAPDKSGLPSDRFSAERTGGSVSTLTIQRTQQEDSAVYLCASSLAGRGETQYFGPGTRLLVL.

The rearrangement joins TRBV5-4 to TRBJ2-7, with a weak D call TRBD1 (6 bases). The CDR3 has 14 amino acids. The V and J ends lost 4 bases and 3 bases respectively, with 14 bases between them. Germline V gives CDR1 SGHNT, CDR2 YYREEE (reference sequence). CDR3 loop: CASSRTGTLYEQYF. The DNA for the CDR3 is TGTGCCAGCAGCCGAACAGGGACCCTCTACGAGCAGTACTTC.

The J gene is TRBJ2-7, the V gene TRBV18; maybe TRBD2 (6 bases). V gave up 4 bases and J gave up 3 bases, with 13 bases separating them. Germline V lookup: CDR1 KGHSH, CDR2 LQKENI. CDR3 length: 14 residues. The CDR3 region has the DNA TGTGCCAGCTCACGCGGGACGGAAAACTACGAGCAGTACTTC. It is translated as CASSRGTENYEQYF.

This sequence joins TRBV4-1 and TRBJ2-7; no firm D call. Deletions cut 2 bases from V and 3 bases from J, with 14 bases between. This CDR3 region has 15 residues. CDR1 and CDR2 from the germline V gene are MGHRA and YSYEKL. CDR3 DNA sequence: TGCGCCAGCAGCCAACCGACCGGGCGATACTACGAGCAGTACTTC. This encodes CASSQPTGRYYEQYF.

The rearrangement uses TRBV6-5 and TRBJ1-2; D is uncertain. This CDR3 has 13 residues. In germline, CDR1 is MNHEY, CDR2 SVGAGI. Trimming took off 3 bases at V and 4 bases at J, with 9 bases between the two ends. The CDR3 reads CASSYTDAYGYTF. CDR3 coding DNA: TGTGCCAGCAGTTATACAGATGCCTATGGCTACACCTTC.

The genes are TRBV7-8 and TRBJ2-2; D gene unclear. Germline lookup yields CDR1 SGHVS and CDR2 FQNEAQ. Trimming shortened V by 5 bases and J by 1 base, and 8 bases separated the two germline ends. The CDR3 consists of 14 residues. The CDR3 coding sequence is TGTGCCAGCAGCGCCTACAGGAACACCGGGGAGCTGTTTTTT. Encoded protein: CASSAYRNTGELFF. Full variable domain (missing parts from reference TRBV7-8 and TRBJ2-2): GAGVSQSPRYKVAKRGQDVALRCDPISGHVSLFWYQQALGQGPEFLTYFQNEAQLDKSGLPSDRFFAERPEGSVSTLKIQRTQQEDSAVYLCASSAYRNTGELFFGEGSRLTVL.

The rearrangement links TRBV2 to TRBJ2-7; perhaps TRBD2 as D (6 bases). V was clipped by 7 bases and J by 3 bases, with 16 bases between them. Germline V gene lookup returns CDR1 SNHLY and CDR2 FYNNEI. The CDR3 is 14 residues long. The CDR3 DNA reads TGTGCCAGCACTGGACTACCGAGAATCTACGAGCAGTACTTC. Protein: CASTGLPRIYEQYF.

The CDR3 nucleotides read TGTGCCAGCAGCTCAACACTCCTAGGGACAGATACGCAGTATTTT. This codes for CASSSTLLGTDTQYF. This chain uses TRBV7-8 with TRBJ2-3, with unresolved D. The V and J ends lost 4 bases and 3 bases respectively, with 14 bases between them. Per the germline V gene, CDR1 is SGHVS and CDR2 is FQNEAQ. CDR3 length: 15 amino acids.

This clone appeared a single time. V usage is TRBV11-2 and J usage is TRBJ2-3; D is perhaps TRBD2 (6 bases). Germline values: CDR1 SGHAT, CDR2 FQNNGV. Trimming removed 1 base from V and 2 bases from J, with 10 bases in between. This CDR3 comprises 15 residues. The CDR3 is CASSLVGGNTDTQYF. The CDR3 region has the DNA TGTGCCAGCAGCTTAGTGGGAGGAAACACAGATACGCAGTATTTT.

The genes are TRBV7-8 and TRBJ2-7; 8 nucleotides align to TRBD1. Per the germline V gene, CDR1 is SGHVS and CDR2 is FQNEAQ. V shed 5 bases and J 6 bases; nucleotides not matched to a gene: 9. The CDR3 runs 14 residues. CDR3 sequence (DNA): TGTGCCAGCAGCAACAAACAGGGGGTTGCCGAGCAGTACTTC. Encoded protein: CASSNKQGVAEQYF.

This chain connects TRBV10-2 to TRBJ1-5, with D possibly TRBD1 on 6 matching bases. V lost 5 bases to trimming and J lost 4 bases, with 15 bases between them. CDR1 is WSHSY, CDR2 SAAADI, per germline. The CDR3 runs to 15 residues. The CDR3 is CASSSLGGGNQPQHF. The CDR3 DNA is TGCGCCAGCAGTTCCTTAGGGGGGGGAAATCAGCCCCAGCATTTT.

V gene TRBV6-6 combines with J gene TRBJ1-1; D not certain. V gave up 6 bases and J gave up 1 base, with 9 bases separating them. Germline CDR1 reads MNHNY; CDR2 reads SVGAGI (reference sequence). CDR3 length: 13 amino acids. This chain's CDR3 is CASSIVSNTEAFF. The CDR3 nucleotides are TGTGCCAGCAGCATAGTATCGAACACTGAAGCTTTCTTT.

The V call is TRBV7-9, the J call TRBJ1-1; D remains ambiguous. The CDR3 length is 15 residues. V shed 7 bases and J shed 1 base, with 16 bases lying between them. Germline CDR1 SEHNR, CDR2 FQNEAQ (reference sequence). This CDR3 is CASTFVSTPNTEAFF. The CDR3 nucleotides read TGTGCCAGCACCTTCGTTTCCACGCCGAACACTGAAGCTTTCTTT.

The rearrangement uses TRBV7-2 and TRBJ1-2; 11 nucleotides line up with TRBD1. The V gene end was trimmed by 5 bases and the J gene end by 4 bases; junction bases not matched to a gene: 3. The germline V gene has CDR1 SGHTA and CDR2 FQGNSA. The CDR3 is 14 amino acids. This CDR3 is CASSRTGGSYGYTF. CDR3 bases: TGTGCCAGCAGCCGGACAGGGGGCAGCTATGGCTACACCTTC.

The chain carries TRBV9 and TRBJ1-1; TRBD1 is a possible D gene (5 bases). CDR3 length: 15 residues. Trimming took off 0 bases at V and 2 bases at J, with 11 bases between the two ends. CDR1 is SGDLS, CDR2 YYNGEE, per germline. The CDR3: CASSVAGHLNTEAFF. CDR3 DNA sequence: TGTGCCAGCAGCGTAGCAGGACACTTAAACACTGAAGCTTTCTTT.

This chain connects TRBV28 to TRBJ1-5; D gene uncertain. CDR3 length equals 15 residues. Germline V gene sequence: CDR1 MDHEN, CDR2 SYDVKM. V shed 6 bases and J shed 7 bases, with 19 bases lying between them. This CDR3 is CASRSPSGDGQPQHF. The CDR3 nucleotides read TGTGCCAGCAGATCCCCCTCCGGGGATGGGCAGCCCCAGCATTTT.

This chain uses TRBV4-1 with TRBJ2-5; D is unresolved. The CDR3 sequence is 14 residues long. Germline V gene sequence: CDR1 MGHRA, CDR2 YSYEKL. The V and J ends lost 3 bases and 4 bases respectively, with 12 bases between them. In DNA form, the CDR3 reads TGCGCCAGCAGCCAGACGGACCAGAGAGAGACCCAGTACTTC. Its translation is CASSQTDQRETQYF.

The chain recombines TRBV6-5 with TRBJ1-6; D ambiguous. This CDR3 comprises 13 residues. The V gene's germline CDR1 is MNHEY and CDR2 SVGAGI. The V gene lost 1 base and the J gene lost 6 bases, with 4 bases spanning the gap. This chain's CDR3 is CASSYFGNSPLHF. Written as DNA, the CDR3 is TGTGCCAGCAGTTACTTCGGTAATTCACCCCTCCACTTT.

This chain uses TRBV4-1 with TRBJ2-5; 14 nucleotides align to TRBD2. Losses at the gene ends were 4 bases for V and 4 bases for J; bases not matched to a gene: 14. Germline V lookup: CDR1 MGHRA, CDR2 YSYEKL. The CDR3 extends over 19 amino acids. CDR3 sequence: CASSLRGLAGETYRETQYF. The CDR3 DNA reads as TGCGCCAGCAGCCTTAGGGGACTAGCGGGGGAAACCTACCGAGAGACCCAGTACTTC.

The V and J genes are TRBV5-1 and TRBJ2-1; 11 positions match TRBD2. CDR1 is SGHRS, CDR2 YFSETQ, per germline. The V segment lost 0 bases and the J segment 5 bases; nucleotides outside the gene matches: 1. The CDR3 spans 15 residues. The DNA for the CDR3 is TGCGCCAGCAGCTTGGGACTAGCGGGAAACAATGAGCAGTTCTTC. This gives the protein CASSLGLAGNNEQFF.

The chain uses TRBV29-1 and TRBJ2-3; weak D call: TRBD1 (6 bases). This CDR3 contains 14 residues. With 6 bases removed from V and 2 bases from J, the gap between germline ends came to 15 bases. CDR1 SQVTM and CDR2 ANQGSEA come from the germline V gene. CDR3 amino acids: CSVLQQGNTDTQYF. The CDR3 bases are TGCAGCGTCCTCCAACAGGGCAACACAGATACGCAGTATTTT.

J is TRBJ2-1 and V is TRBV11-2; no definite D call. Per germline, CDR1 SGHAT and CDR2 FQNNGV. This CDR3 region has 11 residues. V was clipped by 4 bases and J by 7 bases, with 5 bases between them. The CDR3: CASSSPNEQFF. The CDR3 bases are TGTGCCAGCAGCTCACCGAATGAGCAGTTCTTC. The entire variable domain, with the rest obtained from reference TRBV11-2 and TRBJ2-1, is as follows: EAGVAQSPRYKIIEKRQSVAFWCNPISGHATLYWYQQILGQGPKLLIQFQNNGVVDDSQLPKDRFSAERLKGVDSTLKIQPAKLEDSAVYLCASSSPNEQFFGPGTRLTVL.

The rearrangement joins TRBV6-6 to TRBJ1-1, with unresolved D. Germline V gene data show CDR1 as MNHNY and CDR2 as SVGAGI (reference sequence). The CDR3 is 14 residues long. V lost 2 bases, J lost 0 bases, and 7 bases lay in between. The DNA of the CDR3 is TGTGCCAGCAGTTACGCAGGAATGAACACTGAAGCTTTCTTT. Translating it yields CASSYAGMNTEAFF.

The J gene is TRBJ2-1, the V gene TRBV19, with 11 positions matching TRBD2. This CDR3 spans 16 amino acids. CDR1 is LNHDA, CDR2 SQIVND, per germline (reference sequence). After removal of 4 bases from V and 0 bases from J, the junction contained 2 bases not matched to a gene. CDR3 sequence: CASSTLAGVSYNEQFF. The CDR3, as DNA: TGTGCCAGTAGTACACTAGCGGGGGTCTCCTACAATGAGCAGTTCTTC.

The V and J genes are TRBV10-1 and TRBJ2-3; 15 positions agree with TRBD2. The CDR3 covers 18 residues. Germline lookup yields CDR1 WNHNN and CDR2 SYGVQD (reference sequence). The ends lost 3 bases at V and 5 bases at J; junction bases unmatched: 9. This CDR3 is CASSDHPGLAGGGDTQYF. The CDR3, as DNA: TGCGCCAGCAGTGATCACCCGGGACTAGCGGGAGGAGGAGATACGCAGTATTTT.

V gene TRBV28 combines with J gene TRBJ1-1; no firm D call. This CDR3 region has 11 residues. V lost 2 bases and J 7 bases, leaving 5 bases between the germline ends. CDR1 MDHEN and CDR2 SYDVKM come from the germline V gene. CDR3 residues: CASSLRDEAFF. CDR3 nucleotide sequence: TGTGCCAGCAGTTTAAGAGATGAAGCTTTCTTT. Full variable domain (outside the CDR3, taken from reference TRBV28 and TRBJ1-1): DVKVTQSSRYLVKRTGEKVFLECVQDMDHENMFWYRQDPGLGLRLIYFSYDVKMKEKGDIPEGYSVSREKKERFSLILESASTNQTSMYLCASSLRDEAFFGQGTRLTVV.

CDR3 DNA sequence: TGTGCCAGCAGTCTGGACCGGGCAACTAATGAAAAACTGTTTTTT. It is translated as CASSLDRATNEKLFF. This chain links TRBV6-1 with TRBJ1-4; unclear D gene. Trimming stripped 5 bases from V and 0 bases from J, with 10 bases between. There are 15 residues in the CDR3. Germline V lookup: CDR1 MNHNS, CDR2 SASEGT.

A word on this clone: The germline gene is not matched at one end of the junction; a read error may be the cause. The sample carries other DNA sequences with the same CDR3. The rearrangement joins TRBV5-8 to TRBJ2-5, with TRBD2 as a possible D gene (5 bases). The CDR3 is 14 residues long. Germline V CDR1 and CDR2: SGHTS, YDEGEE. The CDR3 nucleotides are TGTGCTAGCAGCCCCACGGGGTTGGAAGAGACCCAGTACTTC. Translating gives CASSPTGLEETQYF.

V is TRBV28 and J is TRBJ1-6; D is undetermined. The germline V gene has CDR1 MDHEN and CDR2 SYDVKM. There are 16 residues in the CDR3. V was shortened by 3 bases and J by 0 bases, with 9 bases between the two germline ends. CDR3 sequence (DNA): TGTGCCAGCAGTTTCTCAAAACACTCCTATAATTCACCCCTCCACTTT. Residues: CASSFSKHSYNSPLHF.

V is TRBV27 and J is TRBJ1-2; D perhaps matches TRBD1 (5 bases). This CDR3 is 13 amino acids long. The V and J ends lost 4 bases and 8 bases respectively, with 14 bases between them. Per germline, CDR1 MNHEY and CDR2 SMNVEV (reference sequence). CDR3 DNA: TGTGCCAGCAGTTCAACGGGACCCATGGGCTACACCTTC. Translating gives CASSSTGPMGYTF.